Listed here are 20 T cell receptor beta chains from one sample, sequenced in a study of identical twins. TCRdb reprocessed the 5' RACE reads with MiXCR, giving one entry per CDR3 protein. The data show 1.5 million to 2 million distinct CDR3 sequences, with under 35% seen just once and about 0.27% held by the top ten. Sequenced: cord blood. Receptor source: a newborn girl in good health.

In this sample, this clonotype turned up a few times. V gene TRBV13 combines with J gene TRBJ2-1; 12 nucleotides match TRBD2. After removal of 1 base from V and 8 bases from J, the junction contained 6 bases not matched to a gene. Per germline, CDR1 PRHDT and CDR2 FYEKMQ (reference sequence). The CDR3 spans 16 residues. In nucleotides, the CDR3 is TGTGCCAGCAGCTTAGTAGCTAGCGGGGGGGTCGATGAGCAGTTCTTC. Translation: CASSLVASGGVDEQFF.

This rearrangement joins TRBV25-1 to TRBJ1-1; D not resolved. This CDR3 comprises 14 residues. Germline V CDR1 and CDR2: MGHDK, SYGVNS. V dropped 0 bases and J dropped 7 bases, with 12 bases sitting between them. As DNA, the CDR3 is TGTGCCAGCAGTGAATATTTTAGTTTTAGTGAAGCTTTCTTT. This translates into CASSEYFSFSEAFF.

The CDR3 nucleotides are TGTGCCAGCAGTGAATCTCGGCTAGCGGGCCGCACAGATACGCAGTATTTT. Its protein is CASSESRLAGRTDTQYF. The J gene is TRBJ2-3, the V gene TRBV25-1; 8 positions agree with TRBD2. V dropped 1 base and J dropped 1; count of bases not matched to a gene: 7. In germline, CDR1 is MGHDK, CDR2 SYGVNS. The CDR3 is made up of 17 amino acids.

In the case of this clonotype: A read error may explain this, as a much larger clone is one base away. This chain uses TRBV5-1 with TRBJ2-1; D uncertain. The tail of the sequence fits TRBJ2-7 better, so the J call may be wrong. The CDR3 covers 15 residues. Per the germline V gene, CDR1 is SGHRS and CDR2 is YFSETQ. CDR3 sequence: CASSSDVRSYNEQYF. The CDR3, as DNA: TGCGCCAGCAGCTCGGACGTCCGCTCCTACAATGAGCAGTACTTC.

The chain has TRBV30 and TRBJ1-2; D gene uncertain. From germline, CDR1 is GTSNPN and CDR2 SVGIG (reference sequence). There are 15 residues in the CDR3. V shed 1 base and J shed 3 bases, with 15 bases lying between them. The DNA for the CDR3 is TGTGCCTGGAGTGGGGAGGGCTCCTCTTACTATGGCTACACCTTC. This gives the protein CAWSGEGSSYYGYTF.

This chain uses TRBV10-3 with TRBJ1-4; tentative D call: TRBD1 (6 bases). CDR1 is ENHRY, CDR2 SYGVKD, per germline. With 2 bases removed from V and 0 bases from J, the gap between germline ends came to 13 bases. The CDR3 consists of 17 residues. CDR3 sequence: CAISEGQPKATNEKLFF. Written as DNA, the CDR3 is TGTGCCATCAGTGAGGGACAGCCCAAAGCAACTAATGAAAAACTGTTTTTT.

The V call is TRBV12-5, the J call TRBJ1-1, with 10 bases that match TRBD1. The trim removed 3 bases at V and 1 base at J, leaving 17 bases unmatched. Germline CDR1 LGHNT, CDR2 FRNRAP. The CDR3 spans 20 residues. The CDR3 coding sequence is TGTGCTAGTGGTTTTACCTACCGGTTCCCGGGACAGGGGCCGAACACTGAAGCTTTCTTT. It encodes CASGFTYRFPGQGPNTEAFF.

This clonotype was found a few times. The chain recombines TRBV10-3 with TRBJ2-7, with D tentatively TRBD1 (8 bases). Germline V lookup: CDR1 ENHRY, CDR2 SYGVKD. CDR3 length equals 13 residues. Trimming left V 6 bases short and J 1 base short, with 10 bases between. Written as DNA, the CDR3 is TGTGCCATCAGACAGGGGGGGTCCTACGAGCAGTACTTC. It translates to CAIRQGGSYEQYF.

The rearrangement uses TRBV12-3 or TRBV12-4 and TRBJ2-7; 11 bases line up with TRBD2. The J segment lost 4 bases and the V segment lost 6 bases, leaving 8 bases of the junction unmatched. The CDR3 contains 15 residues. CDR3 region: CASRLAGATLYEQYF. The CDR3 DNA follows: TGTGCCAGCAGACTAGCGGGGGCGACCCTATACGAGCAGTACTTC.

This clonotype was seen repeatedly, ten times or more. DNA for the CDR3: TGTGCCAGCAGCGCGGGACATACCTCCTACGAGCAGTACTTC. It yields the protein CASSAGHTSYEQYF. The genes are TRBV3-1 and TRBJ2-7, with D perhaps TRBD1 or TRBD2 (6 bases each). The V end was cut by 5 bases, the J end by 0 bases, with 11 bases between. The CDR3 sequence is 14 residues long. From germline, CDR1 is LGHDT and CDR2 YNNKEL (reference sequence).

This clonotype was detected only a few times. The rearrangement joins TRBV11-2 to TRBJ2-5, with TRBD2 as a possible D gene (6 bases). The J call may be faulty, since TRBJ2-7 better matches the DNA end. Germline CDR1 SGHAT, CDR2 FQNNGV. The CDR3 is made up of 13 amino acids. The CDR3 reads CASSFGGEYEQYF. CDR3 coding DNA: TGTGCCAGCAGCTTCGGGGGAGAATACGAGCAGTACTTC.

V gene TRBV10-3 combines with J gene TRBJ1-5; 8 bases are shared with TRBD1. J lost 0 bases, V lost 10 bases, and 5 bases had no gene match. The CDR3 runs 14 residues. Germline V gene data show CDR1 as ENHRY and CDR2 as SYGVKD. The CDR3 region is CATRTGNSNQPQHF. The CDR3 nucleotides are TGTGCCACCCGGACAGGGAATAGCAATCAGCCCCAGCATTTT.

J is TRBJ2-3 and V is TRBV9, with D possibly being TRBD2 (7 bases). V was cut by 2 bases and J by 1 base, with 11 bases left in between. CDR1 SGDLS and CDR2 YYNGEE come from the germline V gene. The CDR3 runs 15 residues. CDR3 sequence: CASSVLGGGTDTQYF. CDR3 DNA: TGTGCCAGCAGCGTCCTAGGGGGGGGCACAGATACGCAGTATTTT.

This clonotype was detected many times. V is TRBV28 and J is TRBJ2-1; 12 positions agree with TRBD2. The CDR3 runs 19 residues. Losses at the gene ends were 5 bases for V and 0 bases for J; bases not matched to a gene: 11. Looked up from germline, CDR1 is MDHEN and CDR2 is SYDVKM. CDR3 DNA: TGTGCCAGCAGTCCCGCCCTAGCGGGAGGGCCCTTCTCCTACAATGAGCAGTTCTTC. Translated: CASSPALAGGPFSYNEQFF.

This clonotype has only a few counts. This sequence joins TRBV29-1 and TRBJ2-5; 7 nucleotides agree with TRBD1. The V segment lost 7 bases and the J segment 7 bases; nucleotides outside the gene matches: 15. The CDR3 has 14 residues. Germline CDR1 reads SQVTM; CDR2 reads ANQGSEA. The CDR3: CSGLFGVSGGTQYF. The CDR3 nucleotides are TGCAGCGGCCTCTTTGGGGTTTCAGGGGGGACCCAGTACTTC.

The V call is TRBV20-1, the J call TRBJ2-1; D call uncertain. The DNA end favors TRBJ2-7, so the J call may be wrong. Germline CDR1 is DFQATT and CDR2 is SNEGSKA (reference sequence). The CDR3 spans 12 residues. CDR3 loop: CSAARPRYEQYF. As DNA, the CDR3 is TGCAGTGCTGCTAGGCCCCGCTACGAGCAGTACTTC.

Note on this clonotype: Since a much larger clone is just one base distant, this may be a read error. The chain employs TRBV4-2 and TRBJ2-7; 13 bases map to TRBD2. The CDR3 covers 16 residues. Per the germline V gene, CDR1 is LGHNA and CDR2 is YNFKEQ. Unmatched junction bases numbered 5, after V lost 3 bases and J lost 3 bases. As DNA, the CDR3 is TGTGCCAGCAGCCAGCGAGGACTAGCGGGGGACTACGAGCAGTACTTC. Protein sequence: CASSQRGLAGDYEQYF.

This clonotype was counted between two and nine times. This rearrangement joins TRBV4-1 to TRBJ1-5; D possibly corresponds to TRBD1 (6 bases). The germline V and J ends were trimmed by 4 bases and 3 bases, with 16 bases remaining between them. The germline V gene has CDR1 MGHRA and CDR2 YSYEKL. The CDR3 covers 16 residues. CDR3 bases: TGCGCCAGCAGCCCCGGGGGGGCCGCGGACAATCAGCCCCAGCATTTT. It codes for CASSPGGAADNQPQHF.

The V gene is TRBV13, the J gene TRBJ2-3; possibly TRBD1 for D (7 bases). Germline-derived CDR1 and CDR2 are PRHDT and FYEKMQ (reference sequence). Between the trimmed V and J ends, which lost 10 bases and 5 bases, there was a span of 10 bases. This CDR3 has 11 residues. The CDR3 coding sequence is TGTGCCACCCAGGGGGGAGATACGCAGTATTTT. It encodes CATQGGDTQYF.

This clonotype came up a few times. The V gene is TRBV9, the J gene TRBJ1-4; TRBD1 might be the D (5 bases). Trimming cost V 4 bases and J 5 bases, with 18 bases left between them. The V gene's germline CDR1 is SGDLS and CDR2 YYNGEE. The CDR3 has 16 residues. The CDR3 here is CASSPRLGRTNEKLFF. Here the CDR3 DNA reads TGTGCCAGCAGCCCTAGACTTGGGAGGACAAATGAAAAACTGTTTTTT.